These 14 T cell receptor beta chains were sequenced from one sample in a study of OX40 agonist ivuxolimab in advanced cancers. Data came from immunoSEQ multiplex PCR; TCRdb stores just in-frame clones and leaves some out. The table includes about 52,000 clones, roughly 92% detected once. The sample here was CD4+ or CD8+ T cells sorted from blood, taken in a trial of the OX40 agonist ivuxolimab. Source of these receptors: an adult with an advanced solid tumor such as melanoma, head and neck, liver or kidney cancer.

This rearrangement joins TRBV6-1 to TRBJ1-3; D is perhaps TRBD1 (5 bases). Per the germline V gene, CDR1 is MNHNS and CDR2 is SASEGT. CDR3 length: 16 amino acids. V lost 3 bases, J lost 3 bases, and 15 bases lay in between. The CDR3 loop is CASSDWGRVDGNTIYF. The CDR3 DNA follows: TGTGCCAGCAGTGATTGGGGCAGGGTAGATGGAAACACCATATATTTT.

The rearrangement links TRBV5-1 to TRBJ2-7; the match to TRBD2 covers 13 bases. Losses at the gene ends were 5 bases for V and 2 bases for J; bases not matched to a gene: 7. CDR3 length: 16 residues. Germline V gives CDR1 SGHRS, CDR2 YFSETQ. The CDR3 DNA is TGCGCCAGCAGGTTTGGACTAGCGGGAGAGCCCTACGAGCAGTACTTC. This codes for CASRFGLAGEPYEQYF.

This clone was observed once. The J gene is TRBJ1-4, the V gene TRBV28, with D perhaps matching TRBD1 (6 bases). The CDR3 extends over 15 amino acids. V gave up 5 bases and J gave up 0 bases, with 10 bases separating them. Germline CDR1 and CDR2: MDHEN and SYDVKM. This CDR3 is CASSAGAATNEKLFF. CDR3 DNA sequence: TGTGCCAGCAGTGCAGGGGCCGCAACTAATGAAAAACTGTTTTTT.

This clone appeared a single time. V gene TRBV27 combines with J gene TRBJ2-5; D may be TRBD2 (6 bases). Germline V gene lookup returns CDR1 MNHEY and CDR2 SMNVEV (reference sequence). This CDR3 contains 14 residues. Trimming cost V 3 bases and J 4 bases, with 12 bases left between them. DNA for the CDR3: TGTGCCAGCAGTTTTGCGGGAAACGGAGAGACCCAGTACTTC. Translated, it gives CASSFAGNGETQYF.

The chain recombines TRBV2 with TRBJ2-1; no definite D call. This CDR3 region has 14 residues. Germline loops: CDR1 SNHLY, CDR2 FYNNEI. Deletions cut 7 bases from V and 0 bases from J, with 10 bases between. This CDR3 reads CASTGVTSYNEQFF. The CDR3 bases are TGTGCCAGCACGGGCGTGACCTCCTACAATGAGCAGTTCTTC. Full variable domain (remainder filled in from reference TRBV2 and TRBJ2-1): EPEVTQTPSHQVTQMGQEVILRCVPISNHLYFYWYRQILGQKVEFLVSFYNNEISEKSEIFDDQFSVERPDGSNFTLKIRSTKLEDSAMYFCASTGVTSYNEQFFGPGTRLTVL.

The chain combines TRBV14 with TRBJ2-5; D is unclear. Germline-derived CDR1 and CDR2 are SGHDN and FVKESK. This CDR3 is built from 11 residues. The V and J ends lost 1 base and 5 bases respectively, with 2 bases between them. CDR3 sequence (DNA): TGTGCCAGCAGCCAAGTGGAGACCCAGTACTTC. Amino acid sequence: CASSQVETQYF.

CDR3 in amino acids: CASKLGAGTYNEQFF. CDR3 coding DNA: TGTGCCAGCAAACTCGGGGCGGGAACCTACAATGAGCAGTTCTTC. The V call is TRBV2, the J call TRBJ2-1, with D maybe TRBD2 (6 bases). The CDR3 spans 15 residues. From germline, CDR1 is SNHLY and CDR2 FYNNEI. Deletions cut 7 bases from V and 2 bases from J, with 15 bases between.

In this sample, this clone turned up once. The genes are TRBV28 and TRBJ2-1; D not certain. Germline V gives CDR1 MDHEN, CDR2 SYDVKM. V shed 7 bases and J shed 4 bases, with 14 bases lying between them. This CDR3 has 14 residues. This CDR3 is CASTQLALYNEQFF. The CDR3 bases are TGTGCCAGCACCCAACTCGCTTTGTACAATGAGCAGTTCTTC.

This clone was counted a few times. The chain links TRBV30 to TRBJ2-1; unclear D gene. The CDR3 loop spans 11 amino acids. Germline V CDR1 and CDR2: GTSNPN, SVGIG (reference sequence). Trimming stripped 2 bases from V and 2 bases from J, with 1 base between. The CDR3 nucleotides read TGTGCCTGGAGTCCCTACAATGAGCAGTTCTTC. Translated, it gives CAWSPYNEQFF.

The V call is TRBV15, the J call TRBJ2-2, with 10 positions matching TRBD1. V shed 7 bases, J shed 3 bases, and the junction held 11 bases outside the gene matches. Germline CDR1 reads LNHNV; CDR2 reads YYDKDF (reference sequence). CDR3 length: 17 residues. The CDR3 spells CATTPTAGTGDTGELFF. The CDR3 region has the DNA TGTGCCACCACCCCGACTGCCGGGACAGGGGACACCGGGGAGCTGTTTTTT.

CDR3 protein: CASSLSVQGGEETQYF. The CDR3 region has the DNA TGTGCCAGCAGTTTATCCGTTCAGGGAGGTGAGGAGACCCAGTACTTC. The rearrangement uses TRBV27 and TRBJ2-5; TRBD2 is a possible D gene (6 bases). Germline values: CDR1 MNHEY, CDR2 SMNVEV (reference sequence). CDR3 length: 16 amino acids. Trimming took 0 bases from V and 5 from J, leaving 16 bases between them.

The CDR3 sequence is CASSIGQTSQETQYF. CDR3 in DNA: TGTGCCAGTAGTATAGGCCAGACATCGCAAGAGACCCAGTACTTC. The chain links TRBV19 to TRBJ2-5; no clear D. Per germline, CDR1 LNHDA and CDR2 SQIVND (reference sequence). Trimming took off 1 base at V and 2 bases at J, with 11 bases between the two ends. CDR3 size: 15 residues.

The chain links TRBV27 to TRBJ2-2; possible D gene TRBD1, 6 bases. CDR1 is MNHEY, CDR2 SMNVEV, per germline (reference sequence). The V end lost 4 bases, the J end lost 6 bases, and 18 bases lay between the germline ends. The CDR3 covers 16 residues. CDR3 sequence (DNA): TGTGCCAGCAGTTCCCTGGGGGCGGCCCCTCCCGGGGAGCTGTTTTTT. The encoded protein is CASSSLGAAPPGELFF.

The gene calls are TRBV27 and TRBJ2-7; 11 nucleotides align to TRBD2. This CDR3 region has 15 residues. V lost 4 bases to trimming and J lost 5 bases; unmatched junction nucleotides: 7. Germline V gene data show CDR1 as MNHEY and CDR2 as SMNVEV (reference sequence). The CDR3 bases are TGTGCCAGCAGTTACTTACTAGCGGGAGTAAACGAGCAGTACTTC. This sequence encodes CASSYLLAGVNEQYF.